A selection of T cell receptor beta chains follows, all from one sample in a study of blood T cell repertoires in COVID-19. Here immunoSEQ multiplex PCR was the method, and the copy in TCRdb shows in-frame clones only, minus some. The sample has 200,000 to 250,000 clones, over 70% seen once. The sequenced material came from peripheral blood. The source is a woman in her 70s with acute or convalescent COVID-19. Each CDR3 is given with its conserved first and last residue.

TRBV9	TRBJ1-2	CASSPLGVEGPLNYGYTF
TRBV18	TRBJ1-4	CASSLPRGWDEKLFF
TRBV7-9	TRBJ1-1	CASTPSGGEGTEAFF
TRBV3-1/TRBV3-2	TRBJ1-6	CASTPTGSSYNSPLHF
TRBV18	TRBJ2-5	CASSPPWVGVQETQYF
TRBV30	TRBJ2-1	CAWSVETGTYNEQFF
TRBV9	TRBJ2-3	CASSVAPLRSTDTQYF
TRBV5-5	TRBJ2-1	CASSFGTNTYNEQFF
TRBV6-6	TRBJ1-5	CASSSGGTSNQPQHF
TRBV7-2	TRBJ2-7	CASSLGDSEIQQYF
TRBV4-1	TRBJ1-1	CASSQDHLLRLNTEAFF
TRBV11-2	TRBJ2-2	CASRPSPGMGELFF
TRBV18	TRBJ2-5	CASSPLSEETQYF
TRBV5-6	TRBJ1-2	CASSLDKGSYGYTF
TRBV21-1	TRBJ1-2	CASSKGEGGTNYGYTF
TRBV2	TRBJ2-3	CASSAGLAGSTDTQYF
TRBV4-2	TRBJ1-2	CASSQDEAQAHYGYTF
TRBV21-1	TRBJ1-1	CASSKGPVNTEAFF
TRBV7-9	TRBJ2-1	CASSFWGASSYNEQFF
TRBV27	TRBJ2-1	CASNSSVPYNEQFF
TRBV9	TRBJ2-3	CASTADSFSGTDTQYF
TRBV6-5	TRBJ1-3	CASSSPLSSGNTIYF
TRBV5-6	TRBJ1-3	CASSLTGRYTIYF
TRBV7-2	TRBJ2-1	CASTTSTNSYNEQFF
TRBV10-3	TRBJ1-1	CATMDRENTEAFF
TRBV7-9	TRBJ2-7	CASSHSTEATYEQYF
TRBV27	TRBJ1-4	CASRGWTDLDEKLFF
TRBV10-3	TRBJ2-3	CAISGSADTQYF
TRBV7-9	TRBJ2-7	CASSLAGGTSGSYEQYF
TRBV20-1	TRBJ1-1	CSASDRVEAFF
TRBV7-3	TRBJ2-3	CASSPQGWRTDTQYF
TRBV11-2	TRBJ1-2	CASSPLTVPYGYTF
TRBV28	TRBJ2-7	CASSSDHRGPRAYEQYF
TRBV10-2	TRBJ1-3	CASSQGGSGNTIYF
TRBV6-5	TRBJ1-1	CASRGVRNTEAFF
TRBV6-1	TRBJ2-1	CASSEEPAGTSDYEQFF
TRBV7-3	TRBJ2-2	CASSLNKGGLIYTGELFF
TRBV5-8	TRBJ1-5	CASSLGQYSNQPQHF
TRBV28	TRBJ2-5	CASSHLVPGEVRTQYF
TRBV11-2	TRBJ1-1	CASSRPDRVVAFF
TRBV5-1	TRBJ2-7	CASSLEGYEQYF
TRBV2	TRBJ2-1	CASSESSSYNEQFF
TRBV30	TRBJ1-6	CAWSVTTVHPESPLHF
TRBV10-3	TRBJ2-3	CAISPRQGQASGGPADTQYF
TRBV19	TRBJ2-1	CASSIGWGASYNEQFF
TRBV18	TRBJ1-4	CASSPATSTNEKLFF
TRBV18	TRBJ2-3	CASSRGVTDTQYF
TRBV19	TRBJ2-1	CASSPGGGLASDEQFF
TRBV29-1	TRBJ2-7	CSVEEGTSETYEQYF
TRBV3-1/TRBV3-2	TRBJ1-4	CASSPTGEEKLFF